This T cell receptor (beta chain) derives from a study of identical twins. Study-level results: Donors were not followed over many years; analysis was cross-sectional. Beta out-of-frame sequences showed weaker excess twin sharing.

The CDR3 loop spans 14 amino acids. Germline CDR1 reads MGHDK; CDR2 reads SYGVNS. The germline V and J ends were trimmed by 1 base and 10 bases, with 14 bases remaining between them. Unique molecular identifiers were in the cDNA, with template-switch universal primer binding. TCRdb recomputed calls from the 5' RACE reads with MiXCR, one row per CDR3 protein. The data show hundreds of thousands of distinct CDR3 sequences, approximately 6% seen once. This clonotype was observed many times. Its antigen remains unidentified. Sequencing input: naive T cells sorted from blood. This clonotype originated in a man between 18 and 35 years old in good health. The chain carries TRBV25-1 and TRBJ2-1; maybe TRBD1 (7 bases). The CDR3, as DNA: TGTGCCAGCAGTGAATTAGGCAGGGGGGAAGAGCAGTTCTTC. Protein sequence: CASSELGRGEEQFF. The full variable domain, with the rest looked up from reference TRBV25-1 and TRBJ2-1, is EADIYQTPRYLVIGTGKKITLECSQTMGHDKMYWYQQDPGMELHLIHYSYGVNSTEKGDLSSESTVSRIRTEHFPLTLESARPSHTSQYLCASSELGRGEEQFFGPGTRLTVL.